Sequencing of this TCR beta chain was carried out in a study of cytomegalovirus exposure and HLA in healthy donors. Study-wide results and caveats: In the analysis, some V segments, TRBV6-2 and TRBV6-3 included, were excluded as indistinguishable.

The CDR3 loop spans 11 amino acids. V gave up 6 bases and J gave up 10 bases, with 13 bases separating them. In the case of this clone: Its specificity is not known.

PCR primers comprised 60 Vbeta and 13 Jbeta primers. Using immunoSEQ multiplex PCR, the repertoire was profiled, and TCRdb retains in-frame clones only, with some absent. The table for this sample gives some 200,000 clones. The rearrangement joins TRBV5-7 to TRBJ1-1; the D is unclear. TRBV5-7 is designated an ORF whose function remains uncertain. The sequence was collected from a girl aged 2-10 years in good health and CMV-seropositive. The sample consisted of PBMCs. CDR3 DNA sequence: TGTGCCAGCACAGTCCCCAGGCGAGCTTTCTTT. Translation: CASTVPRRAFF.